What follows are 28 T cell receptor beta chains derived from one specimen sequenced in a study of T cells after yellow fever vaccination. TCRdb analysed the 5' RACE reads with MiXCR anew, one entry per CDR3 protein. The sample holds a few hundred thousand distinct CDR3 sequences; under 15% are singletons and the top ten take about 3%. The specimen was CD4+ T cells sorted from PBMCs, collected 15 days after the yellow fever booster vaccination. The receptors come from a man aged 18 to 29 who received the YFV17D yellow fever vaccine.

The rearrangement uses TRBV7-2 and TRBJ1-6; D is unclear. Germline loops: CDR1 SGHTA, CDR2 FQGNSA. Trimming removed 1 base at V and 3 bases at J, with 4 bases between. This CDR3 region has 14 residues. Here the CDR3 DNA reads TGTGCCAGCAGCTTAGTCCGCTATAATTCACCCCTCCACTTT. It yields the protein CASSLVRYNSPLHF.

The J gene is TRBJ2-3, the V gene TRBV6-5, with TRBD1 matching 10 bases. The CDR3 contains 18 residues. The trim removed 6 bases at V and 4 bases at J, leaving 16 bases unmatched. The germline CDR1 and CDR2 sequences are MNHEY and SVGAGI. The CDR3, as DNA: TGTGCCAGCAGCCGAATACGACCGGGACAGGGGTGGCCAGATACGCAGTATTTT. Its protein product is CASSRIRPGQGWPDTQYF.

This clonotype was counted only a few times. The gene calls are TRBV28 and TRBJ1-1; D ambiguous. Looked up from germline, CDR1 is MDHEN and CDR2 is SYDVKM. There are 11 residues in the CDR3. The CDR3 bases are TGTTCCGCGGGCCGGAACACTGAAGCTTTCTTT. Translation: CSAGRNTEAFF.

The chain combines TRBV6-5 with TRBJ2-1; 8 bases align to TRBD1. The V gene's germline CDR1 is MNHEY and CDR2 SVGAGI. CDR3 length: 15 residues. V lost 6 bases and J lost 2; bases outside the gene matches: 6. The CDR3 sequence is CASSYAGGTYNEQFF. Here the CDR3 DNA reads TGTGCCAGCAGCTACGCAGGGGGCACCTACAATGAGCAGTTCTTC.

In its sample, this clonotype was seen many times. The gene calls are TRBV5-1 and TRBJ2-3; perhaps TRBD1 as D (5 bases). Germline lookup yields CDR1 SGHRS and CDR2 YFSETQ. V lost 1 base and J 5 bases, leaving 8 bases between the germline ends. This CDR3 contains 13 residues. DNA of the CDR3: TGCGCCAGCAGCTTGTGGGGCAGAGATACGCAGTATTTT. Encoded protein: CASSLWGRDTQYF.

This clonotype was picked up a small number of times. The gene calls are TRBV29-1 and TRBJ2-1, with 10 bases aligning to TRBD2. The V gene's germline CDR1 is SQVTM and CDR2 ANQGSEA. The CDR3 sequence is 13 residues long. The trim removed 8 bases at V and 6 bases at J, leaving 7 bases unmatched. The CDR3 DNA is TGCAGCCTGGCTAGCGGGGGAGGCAATGAGCAGTTCTTC. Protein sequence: CSLASGGGNEQFF.

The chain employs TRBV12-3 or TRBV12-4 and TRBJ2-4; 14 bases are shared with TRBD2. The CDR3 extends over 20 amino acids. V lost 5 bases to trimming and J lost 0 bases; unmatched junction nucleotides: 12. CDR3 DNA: TGTGCCAGCAGTACTGCCGGGACTAGCGGGGGAAGGCTAGCCAAAAACATTCAGTACTTC. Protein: CASSTAGTSGGRLAKNIQYF.

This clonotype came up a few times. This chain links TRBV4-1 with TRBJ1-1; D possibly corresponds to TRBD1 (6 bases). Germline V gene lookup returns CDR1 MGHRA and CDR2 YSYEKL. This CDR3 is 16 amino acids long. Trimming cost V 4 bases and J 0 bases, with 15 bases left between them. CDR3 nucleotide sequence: TGCGCCAGCAGCCCGACACAGGGACCTATGAACACTGAAGCTTTCTTT. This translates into CASSPTQGPMNTEAFF.

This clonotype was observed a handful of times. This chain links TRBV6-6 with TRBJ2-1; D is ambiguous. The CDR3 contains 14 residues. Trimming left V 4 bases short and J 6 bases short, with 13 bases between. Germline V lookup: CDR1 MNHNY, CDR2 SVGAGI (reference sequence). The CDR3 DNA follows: TGTGCCAGCAGTTCGGGCCCTTGGGTCAATGAGCAGTTCTTC. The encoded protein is CASSSGPWVNEQFF.

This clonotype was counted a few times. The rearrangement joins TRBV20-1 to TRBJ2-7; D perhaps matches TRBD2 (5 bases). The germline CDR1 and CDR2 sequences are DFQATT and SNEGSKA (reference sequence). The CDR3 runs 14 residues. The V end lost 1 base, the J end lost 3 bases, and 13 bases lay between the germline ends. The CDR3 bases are TGCAGTGCTAGAGGGGGAGATGGGCTCTACGAGCAGTACGTC. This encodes CSARGGDGLYEQYV.

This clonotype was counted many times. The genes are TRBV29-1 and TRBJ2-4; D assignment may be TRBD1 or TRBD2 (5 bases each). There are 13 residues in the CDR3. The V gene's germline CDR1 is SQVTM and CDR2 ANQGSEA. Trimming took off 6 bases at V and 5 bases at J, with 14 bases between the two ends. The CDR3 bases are TGCAGCGTGCGGACCCAGGGACAAAACATTCAGTACTTC. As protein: CSVRTQGQNIQYF.

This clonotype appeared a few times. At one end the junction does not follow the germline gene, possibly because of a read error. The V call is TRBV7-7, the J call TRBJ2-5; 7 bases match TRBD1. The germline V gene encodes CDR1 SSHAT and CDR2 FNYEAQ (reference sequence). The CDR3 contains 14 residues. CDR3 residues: CASSPISRGETQYF. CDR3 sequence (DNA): TGTGCTAGCAGCCCTATCTCCAGGGGGGAGACCCAGTACTTC.

The CDR3 here is CASSPVGYSNQPQHF. The CDR3 region has the DNA TGTGCCAGCAGCCCCGTGGGTTATAGCAATCAGCCCCAGCATTTT. The chain employs TRBV6-5 and TRBJ1-5; no reliable D call. CDR3 length: 15 amino acids. V lost 6 bases, J lost 0 bases, and 12 bases lay in between. The V gene's germline CDR1 is MNHEY and CDR2 SVGAGI.

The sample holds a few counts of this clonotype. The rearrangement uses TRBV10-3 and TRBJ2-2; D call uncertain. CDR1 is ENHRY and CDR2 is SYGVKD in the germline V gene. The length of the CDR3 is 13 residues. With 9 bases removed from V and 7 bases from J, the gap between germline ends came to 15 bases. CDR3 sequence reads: CAIGAYVGGELFF. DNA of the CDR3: TGTGCCATAGGAGCGTACGTTGGCGGGGAGCTGTTTTTT.

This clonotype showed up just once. The CDR3 loop is CASSPPWGSSYEQYF. Here the CDR3 DNA reads TGTGCCAGCAGCCCCCCCTGGGGGAGCTCCTACGAGCAGTACTTC. The chain recombines TRBV4-2 with TRBJ2-7; possibly TRBD1 or TRBD2 for D (5 bases each). This CDR3 comprises 15 residues. Germline values: CDR1 LGHNA, CDR2 YNFKEQ. V gave up 4 bases and J gave up 0 bases, with 13 bases separating them.

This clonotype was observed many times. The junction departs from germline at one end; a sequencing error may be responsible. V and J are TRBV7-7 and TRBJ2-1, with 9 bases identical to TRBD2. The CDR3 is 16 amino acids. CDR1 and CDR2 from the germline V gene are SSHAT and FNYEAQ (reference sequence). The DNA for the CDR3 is TGTGCTAGCAGCGACCTTGCGGCGGGGGGGAGCAATGAGCAGTTCTTC. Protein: CASSDLAAGGSNEQFF.

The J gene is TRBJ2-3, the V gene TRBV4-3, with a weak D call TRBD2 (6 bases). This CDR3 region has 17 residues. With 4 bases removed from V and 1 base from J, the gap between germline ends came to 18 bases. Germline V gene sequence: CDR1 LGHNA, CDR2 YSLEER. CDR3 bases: TGCGCCAGCAGCCCCCGGAGGAGGGTGGTAGGCACAGATACGCAGTATTTT. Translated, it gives CASSPRRRVVGTDTQYF.

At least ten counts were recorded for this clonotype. The CDR3 reads CASSVASGDLPTQYF. The CDR3 DNA reads as TGTGCCAGCAGTGTGGCTAGCGGGGACCTACCGACCCAGTACTTC. The chain joins TRBV12-3 or TRBV12-4 to TRBJ2-5, with TRBD2 matching 9 bases. This CDR3 is 15 amino acids long. V lost 5 bases, J lost 7 bases, and 11 bases stayed unmatched.

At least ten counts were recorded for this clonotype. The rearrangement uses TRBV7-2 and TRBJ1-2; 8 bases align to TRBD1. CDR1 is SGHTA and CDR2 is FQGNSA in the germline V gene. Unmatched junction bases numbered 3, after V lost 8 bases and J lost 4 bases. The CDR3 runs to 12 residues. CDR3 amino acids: CASGGQGYGYTF. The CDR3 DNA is TGTGCCAGCGGAGGACAGGGCTATGGCTACACCTTC.

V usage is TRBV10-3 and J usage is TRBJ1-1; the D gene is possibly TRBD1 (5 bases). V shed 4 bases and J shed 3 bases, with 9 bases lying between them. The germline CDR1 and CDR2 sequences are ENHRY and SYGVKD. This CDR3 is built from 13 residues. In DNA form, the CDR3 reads TGTGCCATCAGTGTCAGAGGGGACACTGAAGCTTTCTTT. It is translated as CAISVRGDTEAFF.

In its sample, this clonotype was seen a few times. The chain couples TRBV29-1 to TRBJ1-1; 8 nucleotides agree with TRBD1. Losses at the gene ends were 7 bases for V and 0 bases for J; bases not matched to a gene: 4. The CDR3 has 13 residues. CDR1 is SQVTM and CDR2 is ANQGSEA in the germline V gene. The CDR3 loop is CSATGGLNTEAFF. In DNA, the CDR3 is TGCAGCGCAACAGGGGGTTTGAACACTGAAGCTTTCTTT.

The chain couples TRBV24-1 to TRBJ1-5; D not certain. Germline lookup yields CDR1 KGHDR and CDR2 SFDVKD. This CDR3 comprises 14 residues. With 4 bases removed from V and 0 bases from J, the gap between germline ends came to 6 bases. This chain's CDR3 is CATSDGVSNQPQHF. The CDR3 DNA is TGTGCCACCAGTGACGGGGTTAGCAATCAGCCCCAGCATTTT.

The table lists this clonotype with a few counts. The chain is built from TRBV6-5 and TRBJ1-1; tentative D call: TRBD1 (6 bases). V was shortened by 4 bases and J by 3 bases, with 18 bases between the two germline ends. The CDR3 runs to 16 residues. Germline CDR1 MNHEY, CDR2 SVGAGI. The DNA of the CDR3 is TGTGCCAGCAGTTTACGCGCCGCGGGGGGGCACACTGAAGCTTTCTTT. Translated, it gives CASSLRAAGGHTEAFF.

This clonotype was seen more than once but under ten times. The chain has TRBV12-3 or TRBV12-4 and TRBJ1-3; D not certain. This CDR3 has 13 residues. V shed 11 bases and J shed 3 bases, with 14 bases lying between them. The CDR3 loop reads CASRGGNGNTIYF. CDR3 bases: TGTGCCTCGAGAGGCGGGAATGGAAACACCATATATTTT.

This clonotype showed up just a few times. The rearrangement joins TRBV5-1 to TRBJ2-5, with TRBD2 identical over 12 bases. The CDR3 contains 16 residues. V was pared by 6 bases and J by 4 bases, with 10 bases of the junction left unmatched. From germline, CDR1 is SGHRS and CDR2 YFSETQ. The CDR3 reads CASTLTSGGSRETQYF. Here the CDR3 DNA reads TGCGCCAGCACCCTCACTAGCGGGGGGTCACGAGAGACCCAGTACTTC.

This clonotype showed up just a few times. This chain's CDR3 is CASSFLSSPRTQYF. The CDR3 nucleotides read TGTGCCAGCAGTTTTTTATCCAGCCCGCGGACCCAGTACTTC. V is TRBV27 and J is TRBJ2-5, with unresolved D. Germline values: CDR1 MNHEY, CDR2 SMNVEV (reference sequence). This CDR3 comprises 14 residues. Trimming took 3 bases from V and 7 from J, leaving 15 bases between them.

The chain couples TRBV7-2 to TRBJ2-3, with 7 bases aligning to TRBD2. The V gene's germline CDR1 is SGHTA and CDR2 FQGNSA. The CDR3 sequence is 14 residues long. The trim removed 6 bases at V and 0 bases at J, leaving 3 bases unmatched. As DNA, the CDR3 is TGTGCCAGCAGAACGGGGGGTAGCACAGATACGCAGTATTTT. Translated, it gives CASRTGGSTDTQYF. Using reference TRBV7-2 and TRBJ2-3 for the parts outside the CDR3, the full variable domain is GAGVSQSPSNKVTEKGKDVELRCDPISGHTALYWYRQSLGQGLEFLIYFQGNSAPDKSGLPSDRFSAERTGGSVSTLTIQRTQQEDSAVYLCASRTGGSTDTQYFGPGTRLTVL.

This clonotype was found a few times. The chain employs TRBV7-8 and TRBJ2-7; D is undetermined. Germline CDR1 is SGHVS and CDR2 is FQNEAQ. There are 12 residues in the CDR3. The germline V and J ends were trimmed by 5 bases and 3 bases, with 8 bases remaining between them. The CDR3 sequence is CASSPADYEQYF. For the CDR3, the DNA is TGTGCCAGCAGCCCCGCCGACTACGAGCAGTACTTC. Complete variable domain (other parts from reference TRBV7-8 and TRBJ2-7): GAGVSQSPRYKVAKRGQDVALRCDPISGHVSLFWYQQALGQGPEFLTYFQNEAQLDKSGLPSDRFFAERPEGSVSTLKIQRTQQEDSAVYLCASSPADYEQYFGPGTRLTVT.